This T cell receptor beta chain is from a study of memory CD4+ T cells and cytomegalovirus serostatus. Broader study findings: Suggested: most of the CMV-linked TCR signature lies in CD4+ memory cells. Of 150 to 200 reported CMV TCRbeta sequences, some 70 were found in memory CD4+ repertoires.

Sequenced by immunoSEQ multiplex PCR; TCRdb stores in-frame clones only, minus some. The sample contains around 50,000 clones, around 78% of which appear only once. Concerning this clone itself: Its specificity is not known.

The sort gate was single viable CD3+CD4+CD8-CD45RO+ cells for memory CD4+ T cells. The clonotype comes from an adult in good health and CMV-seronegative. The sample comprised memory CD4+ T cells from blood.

Here the CDR3 reads CASSLGQAINSPLHF. CDR3 nucleotides: TGCGCCAGCAGCTTGGGACAGGCAATTAATTCACCCCTCCACTTT. This chain links TRBV5-1 with TRBJ1-6; TRBD1 is a possible D gene (6 bases). V was trimmed by 0 bases and J by 6 bases, leaving 10 bases between them. The CDR3 extends over 15 amino acids. CDR1 and CDR2 (germline): SGHRS, YFSETQ.